This T cell receptor beta chain is drawn from a study of T cell repertoires in cytomegalovirus infection (dated by TCRdb to between 2018 and 2020). Notes on the research overall: Donor HLA type was relevant to the analysis, as public TCR beta signatures indicated carriage of CMV infection together with the matching HLA type.

The V end loses 0 bases and the J end loses 5 bases, and a stretch of 11 bases separates them. The germline V gene sets CDR1 to SGHRS and CDR2 to YFSETQ. There are 14 amino acids in the CDR3, from cysteine to phenylalanine inclusive. Here the CDR3 DNA is all that survives: 42 bases in frame from base 1. Broad study findings and their caveats: The ex vivo response was dominated by HLA-C-restricted CMV-specific TCR beta clonotypes, which also provided the single most frequent clonotype in two of eight donors. In both this cohort and an independent cohort of some 350 donors, the cumulative frequency of public TCR beta family members distinguished carriers of CMV infection plus the relevant HLA type.

This clonotype appeared a few times. The clone's antigen remains unknown. The sample holds no much larger clone one base away, and base qualities are not on file. Sequenced using an Illumina HiSeq 1500. The raw public reads went through TCRdb reprocessing: fastp at Q25, MiXCR clone calling, in-frame beta chains kept. Entries are consolidated by CDR3 protein sequence, retaining the most common genes and DNA. For this sample the table gives 600,000 to 800,000 distinct CDR3 sequences, of which 24% were detected only once. The leading ten clones occupy 8% of the sample. The TCR originated in a human donor in good health (CMV status not recorded). Some clones in this sample may be carry-over from other donors' samples. The chain is assembled from TRBV5-1 and TRBJ1-1; 5 matching bases give a weak D call of TRBD1. The sample consisted of CD8+ T cells from PBMCs. CDR3 region: CASSLEWGWTEAFF. The DNA sequence is TGCGCCAGCAGCTTGGAATGGGGCTGGACTGAAGCTTTCTTT.